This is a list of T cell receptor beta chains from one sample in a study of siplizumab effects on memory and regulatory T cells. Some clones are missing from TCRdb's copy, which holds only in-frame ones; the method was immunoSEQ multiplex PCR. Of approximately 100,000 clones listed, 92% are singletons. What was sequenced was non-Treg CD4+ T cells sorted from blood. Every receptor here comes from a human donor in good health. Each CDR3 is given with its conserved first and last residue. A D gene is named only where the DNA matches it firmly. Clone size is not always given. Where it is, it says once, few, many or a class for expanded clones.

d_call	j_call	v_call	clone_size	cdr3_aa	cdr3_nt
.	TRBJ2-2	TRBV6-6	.	CASSYVFSGELFF	TGTGCCAGCAGTTACGTGTTTTCCGGGGAGCTGTTTTTT
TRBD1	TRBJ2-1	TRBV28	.	CASSPTGTGRNEQFF	TGTGCCAGCAGTCCTACCGGGACAGGGCGCAATGAGCAGTTCTTC
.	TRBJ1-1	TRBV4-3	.	CASSRGRGTEAFF	TGCGCCAGCAGCCGGGGTAGGGGAACTGAAGCTTTCTTT
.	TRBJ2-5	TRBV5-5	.	CASRPLTVWETQYF	TGTGCCAGCAGACCCTTGACAGTCTGGGAGACCCAGTACTTC
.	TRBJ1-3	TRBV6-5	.	CASSTSDGLLNTIYF	TGTGCCAGCAGTACCTCGGACGGATTACTAAACACCATATATTTT
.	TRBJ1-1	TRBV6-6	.	CASSYSVIAEAFF	TGTGCCAGCAGTTACTCGGTGATCGCTGAAGCTTTCTTT
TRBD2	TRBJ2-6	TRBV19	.	CASRNWTSGRGSGANVLTF	TGTGCCAGTAGGAATTGGACTAGCGGGAGGGGCTCTGGGGCCAACGTCCTGACTTTC
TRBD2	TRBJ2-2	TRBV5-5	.	CASSWLAGGTGELFF	TGTGCCAGCAGCTGGCTAGCGGGAGGCACCGGGGAGCTGTTTTTT
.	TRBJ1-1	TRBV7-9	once	CASSLLGGNTEAFF	TGTGCCAGCAGCTTATTGGGCGGGAACACTGAAGCTTTCTTT
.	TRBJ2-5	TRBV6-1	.	CASSRTQETQYF	TGTGCCAGTAGCCGGACCCAAGAGACCCAGTACTTC
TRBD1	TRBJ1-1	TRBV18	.	CASSRDRGTEAFF	TGTGCCAGCTCAAGGGACAGAGGAACTGAAGCTTTCTTT
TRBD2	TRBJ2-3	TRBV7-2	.	CASSFLRAPLAATDTQYF	TGTGCCAGCAGCTTTCTTAGGGCCCCCCTAGCGGCCACAGATACGCAGTATTTT
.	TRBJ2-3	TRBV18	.	CASSPGTDTQYF	TGTGCCAGCTCACCAGGGACAGATACGCAGTATTTT
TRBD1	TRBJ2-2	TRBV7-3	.	CASSLMGTGGAGELFF	TGTGCCAGCAGCTTAATGGGGACAGGGGGCGCCGGGGAGCTGTTTTTT
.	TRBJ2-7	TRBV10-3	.	CAISVGRSYEQYF	TGTGCCATCAGTGTTGGCAGATCCTACGAGCAGTACTTC
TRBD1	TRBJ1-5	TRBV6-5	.	CATKSAGGGQPQHF	TGTGCCACCAAATCGGCAGGGGGCGGTCAGCCCCAGCATTTT
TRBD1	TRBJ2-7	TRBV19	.	CASSPGTGGIYEQYF	TGTGCCAGTAGTCCCGGGACAGGGGGCATCTACGAGCAGTACTTC
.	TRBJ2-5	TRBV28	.	CASSLQAARETQYF	TGTGCCAGCAGTTTACAGGCGGCGAGGGAGACCCAGTACTTC
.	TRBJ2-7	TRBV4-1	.	CASSQGIASSSYEQYF	TGCGCCAGCAGCCAAGGAATCGCTAGTTCCTCCTACGAGCAGTACTTC
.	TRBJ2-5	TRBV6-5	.	CASTRSEGETQYF	TGTGCCAGCACCAGGTCTGAGGGGGAGACCCAGTACTTC
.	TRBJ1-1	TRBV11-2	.	CASSSRDGVNTEAFF	TGTGCCAGCAGCTCCCGGGACGGAGTGAACACTGAAGCTTTCTTT
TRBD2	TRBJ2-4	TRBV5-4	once	CASSLEAGGAKNIQYF	TGTGCCAGCAGCTTGGAGGCGGGGGGAGCCAAAAACATTCAGTACTTC
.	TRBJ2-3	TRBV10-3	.	CATLSGTSTDTQYF	TGTGCCACCCTAAGCGGAACGAGCACAGATACGCAGTATTTT